This T cell receptor (beta chain) was obtained from a study of blood T cell repertoires in COVID-19. Study overall: Acute-phase and convalescent COVID-19 samples originated in the United States, Italy and Spain. T cells, B-cell-depleted T cells, or PBMCs supplied cDNA or gDNA.

The CDR3 is made up of 16 amino acids. Germline V gives CDR1 SGHRS, CDR2 YFSETQ. Trimming left V 3 bases short and J 0 bases short, with 15 bases between. Authors' analysis steps: How many nucleated cells were present was estimated from reference gene primer amplification. Data came from immunoSEQ multiplex PCR; TCRdb stores just in-frame clones and leaves some out. V and J calls and clone size follow that table, whereas D and trimming were derived from the DNA. Of about 73,000 clones in the sample, less than 95% were seen once. This sequence originates from a woman under 30 with acute or convalescent COVID-19. The chain joins TRBV5-1 to TRBJ1-1; D perhaps matches TRBD1 (6 bases). The source material was peripheral blood. The CDR3 reads CASSSRDTTLNTEAFF. CDR3 coding DNA: TGCGCCAGCAGCTCCCGGGACACAACTCTGAACACTGAAGCTTTCTTT.